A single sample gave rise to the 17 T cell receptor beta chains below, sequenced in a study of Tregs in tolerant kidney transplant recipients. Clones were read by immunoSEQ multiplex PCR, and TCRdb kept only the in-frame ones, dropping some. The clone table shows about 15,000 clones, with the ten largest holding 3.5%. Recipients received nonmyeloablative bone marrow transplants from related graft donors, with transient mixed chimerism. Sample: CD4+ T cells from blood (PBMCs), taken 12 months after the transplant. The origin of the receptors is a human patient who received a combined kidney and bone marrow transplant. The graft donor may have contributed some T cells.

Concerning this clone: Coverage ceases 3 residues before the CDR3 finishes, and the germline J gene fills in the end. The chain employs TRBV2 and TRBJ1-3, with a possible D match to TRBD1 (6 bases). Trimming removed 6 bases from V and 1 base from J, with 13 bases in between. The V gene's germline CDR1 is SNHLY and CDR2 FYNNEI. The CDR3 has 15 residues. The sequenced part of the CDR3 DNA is TGTGCCAGCAGAAGGCAGGGGAGTTCTGGAAACACC. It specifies CASRRQGSSGNT. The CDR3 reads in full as CASRRQGSSGNTIYF.

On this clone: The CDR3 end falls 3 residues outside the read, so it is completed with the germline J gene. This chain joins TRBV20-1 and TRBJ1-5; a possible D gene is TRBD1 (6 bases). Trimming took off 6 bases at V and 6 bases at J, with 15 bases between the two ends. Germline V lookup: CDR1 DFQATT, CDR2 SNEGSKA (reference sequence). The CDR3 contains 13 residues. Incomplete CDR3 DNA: TGCAGTGCCCAGACAGGATGGGGTCAGCCC. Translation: CSAQTGWGQP. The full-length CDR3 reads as CSAQTGWGQPQHF.

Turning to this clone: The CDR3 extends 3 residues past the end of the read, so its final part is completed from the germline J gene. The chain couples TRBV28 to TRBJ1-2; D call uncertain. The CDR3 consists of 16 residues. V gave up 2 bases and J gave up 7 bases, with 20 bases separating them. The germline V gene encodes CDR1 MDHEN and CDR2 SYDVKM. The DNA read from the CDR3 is TGTGCCAGCAGTTTACAGGCTCTCTCGAAGAGCTTTGGC. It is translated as CASSLQALSKSFG. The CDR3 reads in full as CASSLQALSKSFGYTF.

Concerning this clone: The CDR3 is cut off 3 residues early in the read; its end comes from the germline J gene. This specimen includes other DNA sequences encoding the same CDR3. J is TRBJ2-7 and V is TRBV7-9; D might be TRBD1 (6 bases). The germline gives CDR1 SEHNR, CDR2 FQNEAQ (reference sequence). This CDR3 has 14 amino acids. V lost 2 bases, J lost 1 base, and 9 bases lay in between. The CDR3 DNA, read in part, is TGTGCCAGCAGCTTAATGGACAGTTCCTACGAG. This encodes CASSLMDSSYE. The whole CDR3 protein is CASSLMDSSYEQYF. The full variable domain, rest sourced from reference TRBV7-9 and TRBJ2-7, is DTGVSQNPRHKITKRGQNVTFRCDPISEHNRLYWYRQTLGQGPEFLTYFQNEAQLEKSRLLSDRFSAERPKGSFSTLEIQRTEQGDSAMYLCASSLMDSSYEQYFGPGTRLTVT.

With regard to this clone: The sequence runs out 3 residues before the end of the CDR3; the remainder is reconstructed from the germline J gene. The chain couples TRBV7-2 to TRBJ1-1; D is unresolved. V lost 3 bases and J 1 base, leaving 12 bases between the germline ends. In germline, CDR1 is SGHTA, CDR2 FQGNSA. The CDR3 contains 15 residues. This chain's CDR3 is CASSFNSLQNTEAFF. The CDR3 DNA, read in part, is TGTGCCAGCAGCTTTAACAGCCTTCAGAACACTGAA.

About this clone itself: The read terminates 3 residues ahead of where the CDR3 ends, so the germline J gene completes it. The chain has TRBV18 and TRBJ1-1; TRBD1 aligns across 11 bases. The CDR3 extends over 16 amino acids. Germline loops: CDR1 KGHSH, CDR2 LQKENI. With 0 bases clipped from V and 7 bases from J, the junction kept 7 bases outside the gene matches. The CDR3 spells CASSPPSGTGGDEAFF. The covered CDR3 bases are TGTGCCAGCTCACCACCCTCCGGGACAGGGGGTGATGAA.

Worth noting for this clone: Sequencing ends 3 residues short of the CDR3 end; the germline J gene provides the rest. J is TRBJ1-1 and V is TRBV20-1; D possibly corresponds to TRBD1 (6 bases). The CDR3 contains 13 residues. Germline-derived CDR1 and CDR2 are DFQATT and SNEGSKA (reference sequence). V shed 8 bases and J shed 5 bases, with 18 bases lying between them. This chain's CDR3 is CSCRRGAGTEAFF. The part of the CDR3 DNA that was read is TGCAGTTGCCGCAGGGGAGCAGGAACTGAA.

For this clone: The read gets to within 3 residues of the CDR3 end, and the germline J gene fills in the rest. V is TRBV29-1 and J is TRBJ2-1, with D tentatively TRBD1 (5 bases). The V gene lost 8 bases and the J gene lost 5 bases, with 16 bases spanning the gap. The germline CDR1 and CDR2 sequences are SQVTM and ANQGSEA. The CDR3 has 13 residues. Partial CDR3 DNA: TGCAGCACCCAGGGAAGGGGCAACAATGAG. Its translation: CSTQGRGNNE. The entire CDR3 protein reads CSTQGRGNNEQFF.

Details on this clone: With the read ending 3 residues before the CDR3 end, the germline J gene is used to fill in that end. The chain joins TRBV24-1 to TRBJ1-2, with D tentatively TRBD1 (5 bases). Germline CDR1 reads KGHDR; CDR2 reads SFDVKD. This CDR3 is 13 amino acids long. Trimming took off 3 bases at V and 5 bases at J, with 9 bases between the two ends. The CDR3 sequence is CATSDPYRYGYTF. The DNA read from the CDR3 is TGTGCCACCAGTGATCCCTACAGGTATGGC.

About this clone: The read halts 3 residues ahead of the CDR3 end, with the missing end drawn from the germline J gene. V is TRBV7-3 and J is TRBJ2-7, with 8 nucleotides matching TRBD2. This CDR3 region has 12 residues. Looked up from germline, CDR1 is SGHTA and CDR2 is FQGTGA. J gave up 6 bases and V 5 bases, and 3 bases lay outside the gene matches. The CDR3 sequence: CASSLSGIEQYF. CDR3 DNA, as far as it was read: TGTGCCAGCAGCCTTAGCGGGATCGAG.

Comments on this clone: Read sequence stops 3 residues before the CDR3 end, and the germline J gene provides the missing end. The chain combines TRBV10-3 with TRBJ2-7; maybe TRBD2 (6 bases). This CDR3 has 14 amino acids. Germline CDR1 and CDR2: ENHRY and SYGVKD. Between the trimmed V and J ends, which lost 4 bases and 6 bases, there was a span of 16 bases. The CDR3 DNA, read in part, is TGTGCCATCAGTGGTCAGAGGGACTCATCCGAG. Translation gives CAISGQRDSSE. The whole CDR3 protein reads CAISGQRDSSEQYF.

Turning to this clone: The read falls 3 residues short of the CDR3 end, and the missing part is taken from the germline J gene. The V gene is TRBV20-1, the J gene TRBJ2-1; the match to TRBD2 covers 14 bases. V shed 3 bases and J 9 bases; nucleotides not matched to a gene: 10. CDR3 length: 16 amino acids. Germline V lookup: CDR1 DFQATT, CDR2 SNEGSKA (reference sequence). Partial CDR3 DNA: TGCAGTGCTAGGAAACGTCCGGGACTAGCGGGAGTTGAG. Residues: CSARKRPGLAGVE. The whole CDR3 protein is CSARKRPGLAGVEQFF.

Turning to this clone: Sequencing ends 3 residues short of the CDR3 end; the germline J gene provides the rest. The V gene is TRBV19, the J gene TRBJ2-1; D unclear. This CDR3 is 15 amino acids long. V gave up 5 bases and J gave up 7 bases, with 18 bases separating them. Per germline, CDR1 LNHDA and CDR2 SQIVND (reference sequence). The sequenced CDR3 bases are TGTGCCAGTAGTGTCGGGTCTATAGGTGGTAATGAG. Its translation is CASSVGSIGGNE. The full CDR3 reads CASSVGSIGGNEQFF.

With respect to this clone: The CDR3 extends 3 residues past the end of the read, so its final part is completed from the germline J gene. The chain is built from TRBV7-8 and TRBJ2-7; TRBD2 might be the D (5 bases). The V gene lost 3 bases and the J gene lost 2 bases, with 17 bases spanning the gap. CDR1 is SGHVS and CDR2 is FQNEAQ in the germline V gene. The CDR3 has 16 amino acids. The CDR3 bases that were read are TGTGCCAGCAGCTTCGCACCCGGGGTTGAGACCTACGAG. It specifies CASSFAPGVETYE. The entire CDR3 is CASSFAPGVETYEQYF. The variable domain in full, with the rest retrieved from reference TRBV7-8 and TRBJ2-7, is GAGVSQSPRYKVAKRGQDVALRCDPISGHVSLFWYQQALGQGPEFLTYFQNEAQLDKSGLPSDRFFAERPEGSVSTLKIQRTQQEDSAVYLCASSFAPGVETYEQYFGPGTRLTVT.

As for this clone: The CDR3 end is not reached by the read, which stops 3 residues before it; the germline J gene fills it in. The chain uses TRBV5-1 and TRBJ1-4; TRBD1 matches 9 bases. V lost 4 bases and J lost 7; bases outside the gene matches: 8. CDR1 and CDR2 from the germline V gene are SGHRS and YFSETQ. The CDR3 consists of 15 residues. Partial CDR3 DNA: TGCGCCAGCAGCCTGGGACAGGGAGGAGGTGAAAAA. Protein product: CASSLGQGGGEK. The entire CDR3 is CASSLGQGGGEKLFF. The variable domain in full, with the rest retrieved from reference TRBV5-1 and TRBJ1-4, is KAGVTQTPRYLIKTRGQQVTLSCSPISGHRSVSWYQQTPGQGLQFLFEYFSETQRNKGNFPGRFSGRQFSNSRSEMNVSTLELGDSALYLCASSLGQGGGEKLFFGSGTQLSVL.

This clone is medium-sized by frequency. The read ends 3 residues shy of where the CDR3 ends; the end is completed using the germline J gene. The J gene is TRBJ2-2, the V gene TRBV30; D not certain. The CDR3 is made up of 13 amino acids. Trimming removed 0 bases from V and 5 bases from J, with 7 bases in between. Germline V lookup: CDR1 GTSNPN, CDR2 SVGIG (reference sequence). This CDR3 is CAWSVEVTGELFF. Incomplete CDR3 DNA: TGTGCCTGGAGTGTAGAGGTGACCGGGGAG.

CDR3 amino acids: CASRTGGLYSPLHF. CDR3 bases read: TGCGCCAGCAGAACAGGGGGCTTGTATTCACCC. J is TRBJ1-6 and V is TRBV5-1; 9 bases match TRBD1. From the germline J gene comes the end of the CDR3, since the read stops 3 residues before it. The CDR3 has 14 amino acids. Germline lookup yields CDR1 SGHRS and CDR2 YFSETQ. The V segment lost 5 bases and the J segment 8 bases; nucleotides outside the gene matches: 5.